This TCR beta chain appears in the sequencing data of a study of T cells in tuberculosis. As for the study in general: A South African cohort included IGRA-negative adolescents, latently infected IGRA-positive adolescents and adults with active tuberculosis.

The CDR3 runs 14 residues. Germline V lookup: CDR1 MDHEN, CDR2 SYDVKM. J lost 0 bases, V lost 6 bases, and 2 bases had no gene match. Here immunoSEQ multiplex PCR was the method, and the copy in TCRdb shows in-frame clones only, minus some. Of about 41,000 clones listed, approximately 95% are singletons. Adolescents were screened for latent TB by skin test and IGRA. This clonotype originated in a donor aged 10 to 29 with latent tuberculosis or without tuberculosis infection. This chain uses TRBV28 with TRBJ1-2; 9 bases match TRBD1. What was sequenced was PBMCs. CDR3 region: CASSRQGANYGYTF. The CDR3 coding sequence is TGTGCCAGCAGCAGACAGGGGGCTAACTATGGCTACACCTTC.